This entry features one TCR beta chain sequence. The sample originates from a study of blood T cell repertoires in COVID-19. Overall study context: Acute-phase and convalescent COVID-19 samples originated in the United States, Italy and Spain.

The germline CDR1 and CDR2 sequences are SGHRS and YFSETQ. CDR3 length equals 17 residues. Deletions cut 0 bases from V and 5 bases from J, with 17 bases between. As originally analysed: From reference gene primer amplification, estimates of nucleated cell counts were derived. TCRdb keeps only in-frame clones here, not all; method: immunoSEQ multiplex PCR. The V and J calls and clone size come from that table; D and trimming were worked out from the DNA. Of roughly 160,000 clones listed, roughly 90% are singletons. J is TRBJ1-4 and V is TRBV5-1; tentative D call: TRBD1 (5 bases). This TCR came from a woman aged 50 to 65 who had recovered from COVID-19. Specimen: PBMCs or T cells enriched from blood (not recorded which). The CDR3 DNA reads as TGCGCCAGCAGCTTGGGCGCGACAGCCCCTGGGAATGAAAAACTGTTTTTT. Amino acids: CASSLGATAPGNEKLFF.